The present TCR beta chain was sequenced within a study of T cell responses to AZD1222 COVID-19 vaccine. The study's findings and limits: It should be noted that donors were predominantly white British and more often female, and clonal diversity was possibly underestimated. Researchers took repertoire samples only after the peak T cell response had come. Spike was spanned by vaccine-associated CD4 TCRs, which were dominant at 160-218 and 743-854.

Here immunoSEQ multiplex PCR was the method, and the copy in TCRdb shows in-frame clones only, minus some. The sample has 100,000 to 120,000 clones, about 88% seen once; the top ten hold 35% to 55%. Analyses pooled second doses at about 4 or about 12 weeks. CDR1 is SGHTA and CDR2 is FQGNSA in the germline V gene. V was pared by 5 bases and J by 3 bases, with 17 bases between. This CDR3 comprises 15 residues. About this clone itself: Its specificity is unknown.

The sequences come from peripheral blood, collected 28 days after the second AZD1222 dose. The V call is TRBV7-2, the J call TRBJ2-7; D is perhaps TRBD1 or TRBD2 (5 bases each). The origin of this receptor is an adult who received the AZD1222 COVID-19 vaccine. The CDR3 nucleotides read TGTGCCAGCAGCCCGACCGGGGCTCTACACTACGAGCAGTACTTC. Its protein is CASSPTGALHYEQYF.